This T cell receptor beta chain was captured by sequencing in a study of blood T cells in healthy people across ages. Combining a sample-barcoded 5' primer with a J-beta primer mix, a second PCR ran for roughly 7 to 11 cycles. TCRdb reanalysed the 5' RACE reads using MiXCR and keeps one entry per CDR3 protein. Of 1,300,000 or so distinct CDR3 sequences in the sample, approximately 63% are singletons; the top ten hold about 6.7%. Germline V lookup: CDR1 MGHRA, CDR2 YSYEKL. Trimming cost V 5 bases and J 9 bases; bases outside gene matches: 7. The CDR3 loop spans 13 amino acids. The sample holds a few counts of this clonotype.

Sequenced: blood. The rearrangement joins TRBV4-1 to TRBJ2-1; 7 positions agree with TRBD1. The TCR was taken from a man aged 18-30 years in good health. The CDR3 region has the DNA TGCGCCAGCAGCTCAAACAGGGGTACTGAGCAGTTCTTC. Amino acids: CASSSNRGTEQFF.